Described below is a single T cell receptor (beta chain) sequence and its context. Its antigen is unknown. Treatment given: roughly nine-day PBMC culture with coronavirus spike peptide pools or control peptides (ViraFEST assay). Ahead of the COVID-19 pandemic (2011-2018), the CD4+ T cells of the unexposed donor were collected. Days 3 and 7 were when half the medium was replaced with fresh IL-2 medium. The source of the sample is a study of vaccination and CD4 T cells after COVID-19. The CDR3 is 15 residues long. V shed 6 bases, J shed 3 bases, and the junction held 11 bases outside the gene matches. Per germline, CDR1 SGHTA and CDR2 FQGNSA. With the Oncomine TCR Beta short-read assay, DNA from cultured CD4+ T cells was sequenced. Investigators isolated genomic DNA from cultured CD4+ T cells. TCRdb used MiXCR to reprocess the PCR reads, holding one entry per CDR3 protein. The sample contains about 9,500 distinct CDR3 sequences, more than 30% of which appear only once.

Study-level findings and limits: Looking at convalescent patients, a median about 86% of reactive clones were present only post-vaccination.

This TCR derives from a human donor in good health. This chain connects TRBV7-2 to TRBJ2-7; TRBD2 matches 7 bases. The specimen sequenced was CD4+ T cells from blood, cultured in vitro. CDR3 amino acids: CASRAAGVGVYEQYF. Written as DNA, the CDR3 is TGTGCCAGCAGGGCCGCGGGGGTCGGGGTCTACGAGCAGTACTTC.